This paragraph reports one T cell receptor beta chain. Stated time point: patch test 3, about 24 weeks after DPC sensitization. Stated treatment: therapeutic diphenylcyclopropenone sensitization with weekly scalp DPC. Unfractionated whole blood was the source from which total RNA was extracted. The data are from a study of human T cells and chemical hapten exposure. Study information: Patients were mainly female, each with alopecia areata, totalis or universalis. Per-sample TCR yields varied mainly from small pooled library volume differences.

In TCRdb, the RACE reads were re-called with MiXCR into one record per CDR3 protein. The sample lists 55,000 to 75,000 distinct CDR3 sequences; 9.5% to 15% were seen once. This TCR was recovered from a man in his thirties or forties with alopecia areata. Some clones in this sample may be carry-over from other donors' samples. Material: whole blood, obtained in connection with sensitization to the hapten diphenylcyclopropenone (DPC).

The CDR3: CASSRPQPDTQYF. CDR3 sequence (DNA): TGTGCCAGCAGTCGGCCTCAGCCAGATACGCAGTATTTT. The chain uses TRBV28 and TRBJ2-3; D is unresolved. Trimming stripped 5 bases from V and 4 bases from J, with 10 bases between. Per the germline V gene, CDR1 is MDHEN and CDR2 is SYDVKM. CDR3 length: 13 amino acids.